This T cell receptor (beta chain) was identified during a study of blood T cell repertoires in COVID-19 (dated by TCRdb to 2018 to 2020). Some background on the complete study: The collaborator samples originated in the United States, Italy and Spain and spanned the acute and convalescent phases of COVID-19. Samples came from the ongoing ImmuneRACE study (first 160 participants) plus 1,254 subjects from 6 global collaborators. A de-identified subject ID, COVID-19 status, age in years and sex were almost always included in the sample metadata. The repertoires were released in a freely available public database intended as a resource for research on the immune response to SARS-CoV-2. Where available, HLA class I and class II types were obtained from metadata supplied by the sample provider rather than from assay-based typing. The material from the prospective study consisted of cDNA or gDNA derived from T cells, B-cell-depleted T cells, or PBMCs. Deeply sampled blood TCRbeta repertoires from subjects exposed to, actively infected with, or recovered from COVID-19 were included in the dataset. The paper as a whole reports these results and caveats: How much clinical and demographic metadata was included differed by source and by participant, and the metadata was provided uncurated.

TCRbeta CDR3 regions were amplified from genomic DNA by means of the immunoSEQ Assay, a bias-controlled multiplex PCR. Processing in the source paper ran as follows. The number of nucleated cells in each sample was estimated from the amplification of reference gene primers within the assay. Sequence reads were collapsed and filtered to measure the absolute abundance of every unique TCRbeta CDR3 rearrangement. For each sample, productive Simpson clonality was calculated as the square root of Simpson's diversity index over productive rearrangements. TCRdb holds this immuneACCESS table with in-frame rearrangements only. Some clones are missing; in checked studies, unresolved V genes explain under half, and the rest has no known cause. The V and J calls and clone size come from that table; D and trimming were worked out from the DNA. The sample yields a few hundred thousand clones; about 90% were counted once. The ten largest clones take up around 6.5% of the sample.

Unmatched junction bases come to 4, with V trimmed by 4 bases and J by 11 bases. The CDR3 starts with the cysteine, ends with the phenylalanine, and has 11 residues. Kept here is only the CDR3 DNA, which spans 33 bases and is read in frame from base 1. CDR1 and CDR2 are drawn from the germline V gene: MNHEY, SVGAGI. Whole blood was collected in K2EDTA tubes by collaborating institutions according to the institutions' own protocols. For TCRbeta analysis, collaborator samples were shipped as frozen whole blood, as isolated PBMCs, or as DNA extracted from either sample type. Regarding this clone: Its antigen is not yet known. Per-base quality was not reported, and no clone a single base away is much larger than it.

Rearrangement joined TRBV6-5 to TRBJ1-1; TRBD1 matches 7 bases in the middle. The sequence derives from a man in his sixties with acute or convalescent COVID-19. Sequences were obtained from peripheral blood. The nucleotides read TGTGCCAGCAGTTCACAGGGGAGGGCTTTCTTT. It translates to CASSSQGRAFF.